Listed here is a single T cell receptor beta chain. No antigen is known for it. The data were obtained in a study of OX40 agonist ivuxolimab in advanced cancers. Whole-study results and caveats: Compared with others, partial responders at 0.1-3.0 mg/kg displayed clonal expansion among the lowest.

Profiled with immunoSEQ multiplex PCR; TCRdb holds only in-frame clones, not every one. The table has around 38,000 clones, nearly 80% seen once. This receptor was taken from an adult with an advanced solid tumor such as melanoma, head and neck, liver or kidney cancer. The sequences come from CD4+ or CD8+ T cells sorted from blood, collected in a trial of the OX40 agonist ivuxolimab.

CDR3 amino acids: CASSFTDTGELFF. For the CDR3, the DNA is TGTGCCAGCAGCTTTACGGACACCGGGGAGCTGTTTTTT. The gene calls are TRBV11-2 and TRBJ2-2; D unclear. V was shortened by 3 bases and J by 3 bases, with 5 bases between the two germline ends. This CDR3 is 13 amino acids long. Per the germline V gene, CDR1 is SGHAT and CDR2 is FQNNGV.